The present T cell receptor (beta chain) was sequenced within a study of blood T cells in healthy people across ages. Through a sample-barcoded 5' primer and a J-beta primer mix, a second PCR was run for roughly 7 to 12 cycles. Each cDNA molecule received a tag from a template-switch adaptor that had 12 random nucleotides. Researchers report that each sample yielded at least 2.5 million CDR3-containing paired-end reads. MiXCR was run by TCRdb on the 5' RACE reads, yielding one entry per CDR3 protein. The table includes around 1.5 million distinct CDR3 sequences, 59% detected once. Broader study findings: Estimated diversity that came from one million T cells was considered an underestimate.

With respect to this clonotype: Its cognate antigen is unknown.

CDR3 length equals 14 residues. Trimming pared 6 bases from V and 1 base from J, leaving 13 bases between. Germline lookup yields CDR1 MDHEN and CDR2 SYDVKM. V gene TRBV28 combines with J gene TRBJ2-7, with D perhaps TRBD1 or TRBD2 (7 bases each). This TCR was recovered from a man aged 18 to 30 in good health. Sequencing was done on a sample of blood. DNA of the CDR3: TGTGCCAGCAGACGACAGGGACTATCCTACGAGCAGTACTTC. It encodes CASRRQGLSYEQYF.